The 2 T cell receptor beta chains below all came from one sample that was sequenced in a study of breast tumors, draining lymph nodes, adjacent tissues. MiXCR, run by TCRdb on the multiplex PCR reads, gives a single entry per CDR3 protein. The table shows tens of thousands of distinct CDR3 sequences, with 60% to 70% occurring only once. Material for sequencing was breast tumor tissue. The receptors were gathered from a female donor with breast cancer. Some clones in this sample may be carry-over from other donors' samples.

This clonotype showed up many times. A clone one base away is much larger, so this may be a read error. The gene calls are TRBV6-1 and TRBJ1-2, with D possibly matching TRBD1 (6 bases). Trimming left V 7 bases short and J 4 bases short, with 22 bases between. The CDR3 contains 16 residues. Germline loops: CDR1 MNHNS, CDR2 SASEGT. DNA for the CDR3: TGTGCCAGCAAGCAAACCGGGACATCGGTCTTCTATGGCTACACCTTC. Its protein is CASKQTGTSVFYGYTF.

The gene calls are TRBV3-1 and TRBJ2-7; D not certain. This CDR3 spans 13 amino acids. V shed 6 bases and J shed 7 bases, with 16 bases lying between them. CDR1 LGHDT and CDR2 YNNKEL come from the germline V gene (reference sequence). The CDR3 is CASRTGQESEQYF. In DNA form, the CDR3 reads TGTGCCAGCAGGACCGGGCAAGAATCGGAGCAGTACTTC.